These 8 T cell receptor beta chains came from one sample sequenced in a study of cytomegalovirus exposure and HLA in healthy donors. The PCR contained 60 Vbeta and 13 Jbeta primers. The method was immunoSEQ multiplex PCR; TCRdb's version includes in-frame clones alone and lacks a portion of them. Altogether approximately 150,000 clones are present, about 75% being singletons, with the ten largest covering over 3%. Source material: PBMCs. These receptors were obtained from a man between 35 and 55 years old in good health and CMV-seronegative.

This clone has just one count. Written as DNA, the CDR3 is TGTGCCAGCAGTACTCCGGGACAGGGAAAAAATCAGCCCCAGCATTTT. It codes for CASSTPGQGKNQPQHF. The chain uses TRBV28 and TRBJ1-5, with 9 bases aligning to TRBD1. V was clipped by 5 bases and J by 4 bases; unmatched bases: 9. Looked up from germline, CDR1 is MDHEN and CDR2 is SYDVKM. This CDR3 is 16 amino acids long.

For the CDR3, the DNA is TGCAGCGTTGAGGGACAGCCCAACGAGCAGTACTTC. Translating gives CSVEGQPNEQYF. The J gene is TRBJ2-5, the V gene TRBV29-1; 7 nucleotides align to TRBD1. The DNA end favors TRBJ2-7, so the J call may be wrong. Germline V gene data show CDR1 as SQVTM and CDR2 as ANQGSEA. The CDR3 has 12 amino acids.

V gene TRBV5-8 combines with J gene TRBJ2-2; no reliable D call. V gave up 0 bases and J gave up 2 bases, with 5 bases separating them. The CDR3 has 14 amino acids. The germline V gene has CDR1 SGHTS and CDR2 YDEGEE. CDR3: CASSLAPNTGELFF. The DNA for the CDR3 is TGTGCCAGCAGCTTGGCTCCTAACACCGGGGAGCTGTTTTTT. Full variable domain (rest looked up from reference TRBV5-8 and TRBJ2-2): EAGVTQSPTHLIKTRGQQATLRCSPISGHTSVYWYQQALGLGLQFLLWYDEGEERNRGNFPPRFSGRQFPNYSSELNVNALELEDSALYLCASSLAPNTGELFFGEGSRLTVL.

The gene calls are TRBV2 and TRBJ2-5; TRBD2 matches 9 bases. Trimming at V came to 3 bases and at J to 4 bases, leaving 12 bases not matched to a gene. The CDR3 is 17 amino acids. From germline, CDR1 is SNHLY and CDR2 FYNNEI. The chain's CDR3 is CASSEARLAGSGETQYF. The DNA of the CDR3 is TGTGCCAGCAGTGAGGCTAGGCTAGCGGGGTCGGGAGAGACCCAGTACTTC.

The V call is TRBV5-1, the J call TRBJ2-7, with D unclear. CDR1 is SGHRS, CDR2 YFSETQ, per germline. CDR3 size: 14 residues. V was pared by 2 bases and J by 4 bases, with 13 bases between. DNA of the CDR3: TGCGCCAGCAGCTTTCGGTCCTACGGGTACGAGCAGTACTTC. It translates to CASSFRSYGYEQYF.

The rearrangement uses TRBV15 and TRBJ2-4; D unclear. The CDR3 extends over 15 amino acids. Germline V gene data show CDR1 as LNHNV and CDR2 as YYDKDF (reference sequence). Trimming took 0 bases from V and 6 from J, leaving 12 bases between them. The CDR3, as DNA: TGTGCCACCAGCAGAGATAGAACCTCGGGAAACATTCAGTACTTC. Its protein is CATSRDRTSGNIQYF.

This chain uses TRBV5-1 with TRBJ2-3, with 9 bases lining up with TRBD1. This CDR3 has 14 residues. J was trimmed by 6 bases and V by 2 bases; bases with no gene match: 4. Germline lookup yields CDR1 SGHRS and CDR2 YFSETQ. CDR3: CASSFGTGSDTQYF. Written as DNA, the CDR3 is TGCGCCAGCAGCTTTGGGACAGGGAGTGATACGCAGTATTTT. The entire variable domain, with the rest obtained from reference TRBV5-1 and TRBJ2-3, is as follows: KAGVTQTPRYLIKTRGQQVTLSCSPISGHRSVSWYQQTPGQGLQFLFEYFSETQRNKGNFPGRFSGRQFSNSRSEMNVSTLELGDSALYLCASSFGTGSDTQYFGPGTRLTVL.

The chain uses TRBV4-1 and TRBJ2-1, with TRBD1 matching over 9 bases. This CDR3 spans 17 amino acids. Losses at the gene ends were 0 bases for V and 5 bases for J; bases not matched to a gene: 8. Germline values: CDR1 MGHRA, CDR2 YSYEKL. CDR3 protein: CASSQEKERQGDNEQFF. The CDR3 DNA follows: TGCGCCAGCAGCCAAGAAAAGGAGAGACAGGGGGACAATGAGCAGTTCTTC.